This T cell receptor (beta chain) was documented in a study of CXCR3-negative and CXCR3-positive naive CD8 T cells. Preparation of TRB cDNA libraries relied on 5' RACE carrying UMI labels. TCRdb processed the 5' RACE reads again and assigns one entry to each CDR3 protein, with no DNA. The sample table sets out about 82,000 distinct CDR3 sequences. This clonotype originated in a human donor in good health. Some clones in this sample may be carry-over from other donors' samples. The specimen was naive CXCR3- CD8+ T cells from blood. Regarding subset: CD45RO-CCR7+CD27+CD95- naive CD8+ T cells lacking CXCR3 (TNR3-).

Here the CDR3 reads CSATTGYSYEQYF. This rearrangement joins TRBV20-1 to TRBJ2-7; with no DNA, the TCRdb D assignment of TRBD1 cannot be verified. The CDR3 has 13 residues. Germline V gene lookup returns CDR1 DFQATT and CDR2 SNEGSKA (reference sequence).